This note documents a single T cell receptor (beta chain) sequence. The CDR3 runs 13 residues. Trimming left V 6 bases short and J 6 bases short, with 14 bases between. Germline CDR1 reads LGHNA; CDR2 reads YSLEER. TCRdb's copy holds only in-frame clones and misses some; the assay was immunoSEQ multiplex PCR. The table includes 90,000 or so clones, around 93% detected once. This sample was included in a study of T cell changes during pregnancy in multiple sclerosis. Material: peripheral blood, obtained in the first trimester of pregnancy. This TCR was recovered from a female donor in good health, enrolled as a control in a pregnancy study. This sequence joins TRBV4-3 and TRBJ1-2; D ambiguous. In DNA, the CDR3 is TGCGCCAGCAGTCCTCAGACCGAGGATGGCTACACCTTC. It translates to CASSPQTEDGYTF.